Following are 27 T cell receptor beta chains from one sample sequenced in a study of blood T cell repertoires in COVID-19. Sequencing used immunoSEQ multiplex PCR; TCRdb keeps in-frame clones, though not all of them. This table has over 250,000 clones, around 90% appearing once. Sequencing input: peripheral blood. The receptors here all came from a woman in her 70s with COVID-19, enrolled during active disease.

The chain couples TRBV6-2 or TRBV6-3 to TRBJ2-7; TRBD2 is a possible D gene (6 bases). In germline, CDR1 is MNHEY, CDR2 SVGEGT. V lost 6 bases to trimming and J lost 0 bases, with 15 bases between them. CDR3 length: 15 amino acids. CDR3 sequence: CASRYGRASSYEQYF. The CDR3 DNA sequence: TGTGCCAGCAGATACGGGAGAGCCAGCTCCTACGAGCAGTACTTC.

V usage is TRBV28 and J usage is TRBJ1-6, with D unclear. Trimming removed 2 bases from V and 0 bases from J, with 14 bases in between. Germline CDR1 and CDR2: MDHEN and SYDVKM. The CDR3 runs to 18 residues. For the CDR3, the DNA is TGTGCCAGCAGTTTAGCACAGTGGCCCGGCTCCTATAATTCACCCCTCCACTTT. Translating it yields CASSLAQWPGSYNSPLHF.

The V and J genes are TRBV6-5 and TRBJ1-2; no clear D gene. This CDR3 region has 16 residues. Trimming pared 0 bases from V and 3 bases from J, leaving 14 bases between. Per the germline V gene, CDR1 is MNHEY and CDR2 is SVGAGI. In nucleotides, the CDR3 is TGTGCCAGCAGTTACTCGTTTTCGGGTGTGGACTATGGCTACACCTTC. Amino acids: CASSYSFSGVDYGYTF.

CDR3 residues: CASRGTGNEQFF. CDR3 bases: TGTGCCAGCAGAGGGACTGGGAATGAGCAGTTCTTC. The V gene is TRBV6-5, the J gene TRBJ2-1; D might be TRBD2 (6 bases). CDR3 size: 12 residues. Germline CDR1 MNHEY, CDR2 SVGAGI. Trimming took off 6 bases at V and 7 bases at J, with 10 bases between the two ends.

The chain has TRBV19 and TRBJ2-1; TRBD1 matches 8 bases. Germline CDR1 reads LNHDA; CDR2 reads SQIVND (reference sequence). V trimming: 10 bases; J trimming: 8 bases; junction bases outside the gene matches: 7. The CDR3 contains 12 residues. The DNA for the CDR3 is TGTGCCACGTCGACAGGGGCCTATGAGCAGTTCTTC. This codes for CATSTGAYEQFF.

The V gene is TRBV5-6, the J gene TRBJ1-6; D remains ambiguous. The germline CDR1 and CDR2 sequences are SGHDT and YYEEEE. V was cut by 4 bases and J by 9 bases, with 17 bases left in between. This CDR3 is built from 15 residues. CDR3 sequence: CASSPDITGGSPLHF. CDR3 nucleotide sequence: TGTGCCAGCAGCCCCGACATCACTGGTGGTTCACCCCTCCACTTT.

CDR3 DNA sequence: TGCGCCAGCAGCCAAGATCCCCGGAAAAAGGGACAGGGTGGTTCAAGAGATACGCAGTATTTT. It is translated as CASSQDPRKKGQGGSRDTQYF. The genes are TRBV4-1 and TRBJ2-3, with 9 bases that match TRBD1. The junction had 21 bases not matched to a gene; V was cut back by 0 bases and J by 5 bases. This CDR3 is 21 amino acids long. Germline V gene sequence: CDR1 MGHRA, CDR2 YSYEKL.

The rearrangement uses TRBV24-1 and TRBJ2-1; D is unresolved. This CDR3 region has 13 residues. The germline CDR1 and CDR2 sequences are KGHDR and SFDVKD. Trimming took off 4 bases at V and 9 bases at J, with 12 bases between the two ends. CDR3 amino acids: CATSETPRVEQFF. For the CDR3, the DNA is TGTGCCACCAGTGAGACCCCTCGGGTTGAGCAGTTCTTC.

The V gene is TRBV5-8, the J gene TRBJ1-4, with D possibly TRBD1 on 5 matching bases. The CDR3 has 15 amino acids. In germline, CDR1 is SGHTS, CDR2 YDEGEE. The V end was cut by 6 bases, the J end by 3 bases, with 15 bases between. For the CDR3, the DNA is TGTGCCAGCATCAGATACGGGGGACCTAATGAAAAACTGTTTTTT. Translation: CASIRYGGPNEKLFF.

The chain carries TRBV7-2 and TRBJ1-6; D remains ambiguous. This CDR3 comprises 14 residues. V dropped 2 bases and J dropped 10 bases, with 12 bases sitting between them. Germline values: CDR1 SGHTA, CDR2 FQGNSA. CDR3 in amino acids: CASSLTGVVSPLHF. In DNA form, the CDR3 reads TGTGCCAGCAGCTTAACCGGGGTTGTATCACCCCTCCACTTT.

V and J are TRBV14 and TRBJ2-2, with D perhaps TRBD1 (6 bases). Germline assignment: CDR1 SGHDN and CDR2 FVKESK. This CDR3 has 18 residues. The ends were cut back, 1 base at V and 6 bases at J, with 21 bases in the middle. The CDR3 reads CASSQGRNSTGPPGELFF. The DNA of the CDR3 is TGTGCCAGCAGCCAAGGTCGGAACTCAACAGGGCCGCCCGGGGAGCTGTTTTTT.

This chain joins TRBV28 and TRBJ2-3, with a tentative D call TRBD1 (6 bases). The germline CDR1 and CDR2 sequences are MDHEN and SYDVKM. Trimming removed 3 bases from V and 4 bases from J, with 11 bases in between. This CDR3 is built from 14 residues. The CDR3 sequence is CASSLDSGPDTQYF. The CDR3 nucleotides are TGTGCCAGCAGTTTGGACAGCGGACCAGATACGCAGTATTTT.

This chain joins TRBV4-3 and TRBJ2-2; D is unresolved. CDR1 LGHNA and CDR2 YSLEER come from the germline V gene. Trimming took off 0 bases at V and 4 bases at J, with 15 bases between the two ends. This CDR3 is built from 17 residues. The DNA of the CDR3 is TGCGCCAGCAGCCAAGATCGGTTACTACTCGGCACCGGGGAGCTGTTTTTT. The encoded protein is CASSQDRLLLGTGELFF.

The rearrangement links TRBV19 to TRBJ2-6; D might be TRBD1 (5 bases). CDR3 length equals 18 residues. The germline gives CDR1 LNHDA, CDR2 SQIVND (reference sequence). Trimming removed 8 bases from V and 4 bases from J, with 24 bases in between. CDR3 bases: TGTGCCAGTTCAGTATGGGATGTGGGGCCAAGGGGGGCCAACGTCCTGACTTTC. Protein sequence: CASSVWDVGPRGANVLTF.

This rearrangement joins TRBV7-9 to TRBJ1-2; TRBD1 is a possible D gene (6 bases). Germline V lookup: CDR1 SEHNR, CDR2 FQNEAQ (reference sequence). V shed 4 bases and J shed 5 bases, with 11 bases lying between them. The CDR3 is 13 amino acids. The CDR3 DNA reads TGTGCCAGCAGCTCGGACAGAGAGTATGGCTACACCTTC. Its protein is CASSSDREYGYTF.

The V gene is TRBV6-4, the J gene TRBJ2-2; D unresolved. Germline V gene sequence: CDR1 MRHNA, CDR2 SNTAGT. V lost 5 bases, J lost 3 bases, and 10 bases lay in between. The CDR3 consists of 14 residues. CDR3 coding DNA: TGTGCCAGCAGTAGAGGTTTAGACACCGGGGAGCTGTTTTTT. It is translated as CASSRGLDTGELFF.

The chain recombines TRBV9 with TRBJ2-7, with 10 bases fitting TRBD1. V gave up 3 bases and J gave up 4 bases; unmatched junction bases: 4. This CDR3 has 14 residues. The germline V gene has CDR1 SGDLS and CDR2 YYNGEE. CDR3 residues: CASSATGGVYEQYF. The CDR3 DNA reads as TGTGCCAGCAGCGCGACAGGGGGCGTTTACGAGCAGTACTTC. The variable domain in full, with the rest retrieved from reference TRBV9 and TRBJ2-7, is DSGVTQTPKHLITATGQRVTLRCSPRSGDLSVYWYQQSLDQGLQFLIQYYNGEERAKGNILERFSAQQFPDLHSELNLSSLELGDSALYFCASSATGGVYEQYFGPGTRLTVT.

The rearrangement links TRBV6-1 to TRBJ1-2; a weak D match, TRBD1 (6 bases). From germline, CDR1 is MNHNS and CDR2 SASEGT. V was shortened by 2 bases and J by 7 bases, with 20 bases between the two germline ends. The CDR3 is 16 residues long. In DNA, the CDR3 is TGTGCCAGCAGTGAACCCTACGTTGACAGGTATTCTGGCTACACCTTC. Its protein is CASSEPYVDRYSGYTF.

The chain links TRBV27 to TRBJ2-1, with D maybe TRBD1 (5 bases). Trimming stripped 2 bases from V and 8 bases from J, with 10 bases between. The germline gives CDR1 MNHEY, CDR2 SMNVEV (reference sequence). The CDR3 covers 13 residues. The CDR3 here is CASSLRQQYEQFF. In nucleotides, the CDR3 is TGTGCCAGCAGTTTAAGACAGCAGTATGAGCAGTTCTTC.

The J gene is TRBJ2-7, the V gene TRBV11-3; weak D call: TRBD1 (6 bases). Germline values: CDR1 SGHNT, CDR2 YENEEA. This CDR3 contains 14 residues. The V end was cut by 5 bases, the J end by 2 bases, with 13 bases between. Here the CDR3 DNA reads TGTGCCAGCAGCCGAGGGGGTAACACCTACGAGCAGTACTTC. Translating it yields CASSRGGNTYEQYF.

The chain employs TRBV9 and TRBJ1-6; D might be TRBD1 (6 bases). Per germline, CDR1 SGDLS and CDR2 YYNGEE. Trimming cost V 2 bases and J 10 bases, with 13 bases left between them. The CDR3 is made up of 14 amino acids. The CDR3 region has the DNA TGTGCCAGCAGCGTGACAGGTGGCGACTCACCCCTCCACTTT. It is translated as CASSVTGGDSPLHF.

This chain uses TRBV5-1 with TRBJ2-7; D call uncertain. The length of the CDR3 is 12 residues. The V gene lost 10 bases and the J gene lost 1 base, with 12 bases spanning the gap. CDR1 is SGHRS, CDR2 YFSETQ, per germline. The CDR3 sequence: CAASTGSYEQYF. The CDR3 DNA sequence: TGCGCCGCCTCGACCGGGTCCTACGAGCAGTACTTC. The whole variable domain, remainder taken from reference TRBV5-1 and TRBJ2-7, is KAGVTQTPRYLIKTRGQQVTLSCSPISGHRSVSWYQQTPGQGLQFLFEYFSETQRNKGNFPGRFSGRQFSNSRSEMNVSTLELGDSALYLCAASTGSYEQYFGPGTRLTVT.

The chain joins TRBV5-1 to TRBJ2-7, with TRBD1 matching 8 bases. Germline V gives CDR1 SGHRS, CDR2 YFSETQ. The CDR3 extends over 14 amino acids. With V trimmed by 2 bases and J by 1 base, 2 bases remained unmatched. CDR3: CASSFRDRSYEQYF. Written as DNA, the CDR3 is TGCGCCAGCAGCTTCCGGGACAGGTCCTACGAGCAGTACTTC.

In its sample, this clone was seen once. The chain is built from TRBV29-1 and TRBJ2-5; 8 positions match TRBD1. V dropped 7 bases and J dropped 5; count of bases not matched to a gene: 6. The CDR3 covers 12 residues. Germline CDR1 is SQVTM and CDR2 is ANQGSEA. For the CDR3, the DNA is TGCAGCGCCCAGGGGGCTGGGGAGACCCAGTACTTC. Its protein is CSAQGAGETQYF. Full variable domain (missing parts from reference TRBV29-1 and TRBJ2-5): SAVISQKPSRDICQRGTSLTIQCQVDSQVTMMFWYRQQPGQSLTLIATANQGSEATYESGFVIDKFPISRPNLTFSTLTVSNMSPEDSSIYLCSAQGAGETQYFGPGTRLLVL.

The gene calls are TRBV6-7 and TRBJ2-7, with D hard to call. TRBV6-7 is classed as an ORF, of uncertain function. Between the trimmed V and J ends, which lost 4 bases and 4 bases, there was a span of 14 bases. The CDR3 covers 14 residues. The CDR3 region has the DNA TGTGCCAGCAGTTCGGGTGCTCGTGGATACGAGCAGTACTTC. This translates into CASSSGARGYEQYF.

This clone is a singleton in its sample. This chain connects TRBV2 to TRBJ1-2, with 9 positions matching TRBD1. From germline, CDR1 is SNHLY and CDR2 FYNNEI. The CDR3 is 15 residues long. With 6 bases clipped from V and 0 bases from J, the junction kept 5 bases outside the gene matches. CDR3 region: CASSERDRANYGYTF. CDR3 coding DNA: TGTGCCAGCAGCGAGAGGGACAGGGCTAACTATGGCTACACCTTC.

This rearrangement joins TRBV10-3 to TRBJ1-1; perhaps TRBD1 as D (5 bases). V dropped 6 bases and J dropped 3 bases, with 14 bases sitting between them. CDR1 is ENHRY and CDR2 is SYGVKD in the germline V gene. The CDR3 spans 14 residues. The CDR3 coding sequence is TGTGCCATCAGCAAGCTGGGGGGTGACACTGAAGCTTTCTTT. The encoded protein is CAISKLGGDTEAFF.